Presented here are 13 T cell receptor beta chains from one specimen sequenced in a study of control samples from healthy donors and cancer patients. The assay was immunoSEQ multiplex PCR, and TCRdb's table has in-frame clones only and misses some. The repertoire includes under 150,000 clones, around 87% of them detected once, and approximately 2.9% sits in the top ten. Material for sequencing was blood. These receptors came from a man in his sixties in good health.

This clone has just a few counts. The V call is TRBV19, the J call TRBJ1-1, with 7 bases fitting TRBD1. Per germline, CDR1 LNHDA and CDR2 SQIVND (reference sequence). J was trimmed by 1 base and V by 5 bases; bases with no gene match: 1. This CDR3 is 13 amino acids long. The CDR3 spells CASSRDRNTEAFF. In DNA, the CDR3 is TGTGCCAGTAGTCGGGACAGGAACACTGAAGCTTTCTTT.

CDR3 amino acids: CASSQEWRAQGAPYEQYF. The CDR3 DNA reads TGCGCCAGCAGCCAAGAATGGAGGGCACAGGGGGCTCCCTACGAGCAGTACTTC. The gene calls are TRBV4-1 and TRBJ2-7; 9 nucleotides align to TRBD1. Trimming at V came to 0 bases and at J to 2 bases, leaving 11 bases not matched to a gene. This CDR3 is built from 18 residues. Germline V lookup: CDR1 MGHRA, CDR2 YSYEKL.

This clone came up a few times. The V and J genes are TRBV15 and TRBJ2-3, with D maybe TRBD2 (5 bases). The CDR3 is made up of 17 amino acids. Germline CDR1 and CDR2: LNHNV and YYDKDF (reference sequence). Trimming left V 0 bases short and J 2 bases short, with 15 bases between. The CDR3 DNA reads as TGTGCCACCAGCAGAGATCGAGGAGGACTTCTCACAGATACGCAGTATTTT. Encoded protein: CATSRDRGGLLTDTQYF.

The rearrangement joins TRBV4-3 to TRBJ2-3; the D is unclear. Germline V gene lookup returns CDR1 LGHNA and CDR2 YSLEER. The CDR3 length is 13 residues. V lost 0 bases and J lost 5, with 6 bases in between. The CDR3 DNA reads TGCGCCAGCAGCCAAGATTTTGGAGATACGCAGTATTTT. Translation: CASSQDFGDTQYF.

The gene calls are TRBV7-3 and TRBJ2-1; tentative D call: TRBD2 (7 bases). V lost 0 bases, J lost 8 bases, and 14 bases lay in between. The V gene's germline CDR1 is SGHTA and CDR2 FQGTGA. CDR3 size: 15 residues. This chain's CDR3 is CASSLTAMRGHEQFF. The CDR3 nucleotides are TGTGCCAGCAGCTTAACGGCAATGCGGGGGCATGAGCAGTTCTTC.

The chain is built from TRBV19 and TRBJ1-5, with D perhaps matching TRBD1 (5 bases). Germline lookup yields CDR1 LNHDA and CDR2 SQIVND (reference sequence). Trimming stripped 1 base from V and 6 bases from J, with 19 bases between. The CDR3 loop spans 17 amino acids. The CDR3 region is CASSIVQGEARGQPQHF. The CDR3 bases are TGTGCCAGTAGTATAGTCCAGGGAGAGGCGCGGGGTCAGCCCCAGCATTTT.

V gene TRBV7-2 combines with J gene TRBJ1-5; D unclear. This CDR3 is 13 amino acids long. Germline V gene sequence: CDR1 SGHTA, CDR2 FQGNSA. Between the trimmed V and J ends, which lost 2 bases and 5 bases, there was a span of 7 bases. CDR3 sequence: CASSLSWDQPQHF. CDR3 sequence (DNA): TGTGCCAGCAGCTTAAGTTGGGATCAGCCCCAGCATTTT. Drawing the rest from reference TRBV7-2 and TRBJ1-5, the complete variable domain is GAGVSQSPSNKVTEKGKDVELRCDPISGHTALYWYRQSLGQGLEFLIYFQGNSAPDKSGLPSDRFSAERTGGSVSTLTIQRTQQEDSAVYLCASSLSWDQPQHFGDGTRLSIL.

The rearrangement links TRBV21-1 to TRBJ1-1. TRBV21-1 is classified as a pseudogene. This CDR3 comprises 13 residues. CDR3 amino acids: CASSNYGNTEAFF. DNA for the CDR3: TGTGCCAGCAGCAATTATGGGAACACTGAAGCTTTCTTT.

This clone was seen more than once but under ten times. This sequence joins TRBV5-1 and TRBJ1-2; unclear D gene. V shed 6 bases and J shed 4 bases, with 13 bases lying between them. The CDR3 is 13 amino acids. In germline, CDR1 is SGHRS, CDR2 YFSETQ. The CDR3 bases are TGCGCCAGCACCGTTGCAGCCCCCTATGGCTACACCTTC. It translates to CASTVAAPYGYTF.

The J gene is TRBJ1-6, the V gene TRBV12-3 or TRBV12-4; D is unresolved. The CDR3 is 13 residues long. V was trimmed by 6 bases and J by 2 bases, leaving 5 bases between them. The CDR3, as DNA: TGTGCCAGCAGGGGGACCTATAATTCACCCCTCCACTTT. Translation gives CASRGTYNSPLHF.

V is TRBV28 and J is TRBJ1-4; D might be TRBD1 (6 bases). V was cut by 5 bases and J by 7 bases, with 20 bases left in between. The CDR3 runs to 16 residues. The germline V gene encodes CDR1 MDHEN and CDR2 SYDVKM. CDR3 nucleotide sequence: TGTGCCAGCAGTGCAGACCCGGGGGGCAGAGGTGAAAAACTGTTTTTT. This sequence encodes CASSADPGGRGEKLFF. Supplemented by reference TRBV28 and TRBJ1-4, the full variable domain reads DVKVTQSSRYLVKRTGEKVFLECVQDMDHENMFWYRQDPGLGLRLIYFSYDVKMKEKGDIPEGYSVSREKKERFSLILESASTNQTSMYLCASSADPGGRGEKLFFGSGTQLSVL.

The chain couples TRBV4-1 to TRBJ2-1; 10 bases agree with TRBD2. CDR3 size: 19 residues. Trimming cost V 6 bases and J 1 base; bases outside gene matches: 15. Germline loops: CDR1 MGHRA, CDR2 YSYEKL. CDR3 sequence reads: CASRRGYSSGGLSYNEQFF. CDR3 DNA sequence: TGCGCCAGCAGGCGAGGGTATTCTAGCGGGGGTCTTTCCTACAATGAGCAGTTCTTC.

This clone turned up a few times. This chain joins TRBV19 and TRBJ2-1, with D uncertain. This CDR3 is built from 11 residues. V lost 7 bases and J 5 bases, leaving 6 bases between the germline ends. CDR1 is LNHDA, CDR2 SQIVND, per germline (reference sequence). In DNA, the CDR3 is TGTGCCAGTATCCGTAACAATGAGCAGTTCTTC. Translated, it gives CASIRNNEQFF.